This T cell receptor beta chain was identified during a study of ipilimumab plus nivolumab after autologous stem cell transplantation. Study summary: Myeloma patients were high-risk transplant-naive or relapsed within 3 years of first autologous transplant. Study-wide results and limits: Authors suggest TCR repertoire, Treg phenotype and gut microbiota support further study.

As for this clone: The antigen remains unidentified.

The CDR3 runs to 16 residues. Looked up from germline, CDR1 is MGHDK and CDR2 is SYGVNS. V lost 5 bases, J lost 0 bases, and 11 bases lay in between. Assay used: immunoSEQ multiplex PCR; TCRdb lists only in-frame clones, some missing. In the table there are about 43,000 clones, roughly 84% of which are singletons. The source material was PBMCs, sampled in a trial of ipilimumab plus nivolumab as post-transplant consolidation. This chain links TRBV25-1 with TRBJ2-6; D gene uncertain. This clonotype was obtained from a male donor with multiple myeloma. CDR3 sequence reads: CASSPLSASGANVLTF. CDR3 bases: TGTGCCAGCAGTCCGCTTTCTGCCTCTGGGGCCAACGTCCTGACTTTC.